This T cell receptor (beta chain) was sequenced for a study of cytomegalovirus exposure and HLA in healthy donors. The overall study: The Caucasian-associated ancestry cluster contained 81% of the roughly 400 genotyped donors. Study-level points and caveats: For presence/absence analyses, sequencing depth was assumed to be roughly uniform across donors. In a later analysis, compared with equally common non-associated chains, HLA-associated beta chains were more expanded.

The PCR ran on 60 Vbeta and 13 Jbeta primers. Some clones are missing from TCRdb's copy, which holds only in-frame ones; the method was immunoSEQ multiplex PCR. The data contain roughly 170,000 clones, 77% of them singletons. A remark on this clone: The target antigen is unknown.

Trimming shortened V by 6 bases and J by 6 bases, and 24 bases separated the two germline ends. The CDR3 is 17 amino acids. Germline V gene sequence: CDR1 MDHEN, CDR2 SYDVKM. The sample taken for sequencing was PBMCs. The receptor's source is a woman aged 25-40 years in good health and CMV-seronegative. The chain is built from TRBV28 and TRBJ1-5; D might be TRBD1 (5 bases). The CDR3 DNA sequence: TGTGCCAGCAGCCTTCCACCGGCCGGCGGGGGAAGTCAGCCCCAGCATTTT. It is translated as CASSLPPAGGGSQPQHF.